Below are 15 T cell receptor beta chains sequenced from a single sample in a study of T cells expressing NK-cell markers. Following a re-call of the 5' RACE reads, TCRdb has one entry per CDR3 protein and lacks DNA. The table for this sample gives about 300,000 distinct CDR3 sequences. Sequenced: blood T cells: a sorted CD56 or NKG2C T cell subset, CD4+ or CD8+ T cells, or bulk PBMC T cells (not recorded which). Receptor source: a woman between 18 and 70 years old in good health.

The chain carries TRBV10-3 and TRBJ2-3; TCRdb lists TRBD2, though no DNA is available to test this call. CDR3 length: 15 residues. CDR1 and CDR2 from the germline V gene are ENHRY and SYGVKD. The CDR3 sequence is CAISDLAGTTDTQYF.

The V and J genes are TRBV12-3 or TRBV12-4 and TRBJ1-2; TCRdb gives TRBD1 as the D gene, but with no DNA this cannot be confirmed. The CDR3 is made up of 12 amino acids. The CDR3: CASSPRQYGYTF.

This chain uses TRBV20-1 with TRBJ1-4. The germline gives CDR1 DFQATT, CDR2 SNEGSKA (reference sequence). The CDR3 length is 14 residues. CDR3 protein: CSNNNLGLNEKLFF.

The rearrangement links TRBV20-1 to TRBJ1-1. CDR3 size: 14 residues. CDR1 is DFQATT and CDR2 is SNEGSKA in the germline V gene (reference sequence). The chain's CDR3 is CSARIGQANTEAFF.

The rearrangement joins TRBV20-1 to TRBJ2-1; no DNA is available, so the TRBD2 call from TCRdb remains unchecked. Germline CDR1 DFQATT, CDR2 SNEGSKA (reference sequence). CDR3 length: 16 amino acids. The CDR3 protein is CSAAGRAGGAYNEQFF.

The chain carries TRBV10-3 and TRBJ1-2. CDR1 and CDR2 (germline): ENHRY, SYGVKD. This CDR3 has 13 amino acids. The CDR3 protein is CAISPGPPYGYTF.

The J gene is TRBJ1-1, the V gene TRBV25-1; the D call from TCRdb, TRBD1, cannot be confirmed without DNA. The germline gives CDR1 MGHDK, CDR2 SYGVNS. The CDR3 spans 11 residues. The CDR3 sequence is CASSTGQGAFF.

The rearrangement joins TRBV29-1 to TRBJ2-4; as DNA is missing, the TRBD2 call by TCRdb cannot be tested. The length of the CDR3 is 12 residues. Per germline, CDR1 SQVTM and CDR2 ANQGSEA. CDR3 residues: CSVESPGPLQYF.

CDR3 sequence reads: CASSLPTGPPLHF. The V gene is TRBV7-2, the J gene TRBJ1-6. The germline CDR1 and CDR2 sequences are SGHTA and FQGNSA. CDR3 size: 13 residues.

The chain carries TRBV5-6 and TRBJ2-1; the TRBD1 assignment by TCRdb is unverifiable without DNA. Germline CDR1 SGHDT, CDR2 YYEEEE. CDR3 length: 17 amino acids. CDR3: CASSLAEGAPPPNEQFF.

The chain is built from TRBV3-1 and TRBJ2-2; TCRdb proposes TRBD2, but this gene call is untestable without DNA. The CDR3 covers 17 residues. Germline CDR1 reads LGHDT; CDR2 reads YNNKEL (reference sequence). The CDR3 protein is CASSKTSGGASTGELFF. The full variable domain, with the rest looked up from reference TRBV3-1 and TRBJ2-2, is DTAVSQTPKYLVTQMGNDKSIKCEQNLGHDTMYWYKQDSKKFLKIMFSYNNKELIINETVPNRFSPKSPDKAHLNLHINSLELGDSAVYFCASSKTSGGASTGELFFGEGSRLTVL.

This rearrangement joins TRBV27 to TRBJ1-1. From germline, CDR1 is MNHEY and CDR2 SMNVEV (reference sequence). This CDR3 spans 16 amino acids. CDR3 region: CASSQGGTPKNTEAFF.

The gene calls are TRBV20-1 and TRBJ1-1. Looked up from germline, CDR1 is DFQATT and CDR2 is SNEGSKA (reference sequence). The CDR3 is 14 amino acids. This chain's CDR3 is CSASRGRFNTEAFF.

The chain recombines TRBV9 with TRBJ1-2; TCRdb proposes TRBD1, but this gene call is untestable without DNA. This CDR3 contains 17 residues. CDR1 is SGDLS and CDR2 is YYNGEE in the germline V gene. CDR3: CASSVAGVVGANYGYTF.

V gene TRBV5-1 combines with J gene TRBJ2-3. The V gene's germline CDR1 is SGHRS and CDR2 YFSETQ. This CDR3 is 16 amino acids long. The CDR3 sequence: CASSLSGLRSTDTQYF. Drawing the rest from reference TRBV5-1 and TRBJ2-3, the complete variable domain is KAGVTQTPRYLIKTRGQQVTLSCSPISGHRSVSWYQQTPGQGLQFLFEYFSETQRNKGNFPGRFSGRQFSNSRSEMNVSTLELGDSALYLCASSLSGLRSTDTQYFGPGTRLTVL.